This TCR beta chain was documented in a study of cytomegalovirus exposure and HLA in healthy donors. Germline trimming cut 0 bases from V and 4 bases from J; bases unmatched to any gene: 2. Germline lookup yields CDR1 SNHLY and CDR2 FYNNEI. The CDR3 has 14 amino acids. This clone was counted a few times. TCRdb's table, derived via immunoSEQ multiplex PCR, lists solely in-frame clones and lacks some. The table shows 200,000 or so clones, with 84% occurring only once. The sequenced sample was PBMCs. This chain joins TRBV2 and TRBJ1-2; 7 bases agree with TRBD1. The sequence derives from a man younger than 35 in good health and CMV-seropositive. The CDR3 region is CASSEAAGGYGYTF. The CDR3 bases are TGTGCCAGCAGTGAAGCTGCAGGGGGCTATGGCTACACCTTC. The variable domain in full, with the rest retrieved from reference TRBV2 and TRBJ1-2, is EPEVTQTPSHQVTQMGQEVILRCVPISNHLYFYWYRQILGQKVEFLVSFYNNEISEKSEIFDDQFSVERPDGSNFTLKIRSTKLEDSAMYFCASSEAAGGYGYTFGSGTRLTVV.